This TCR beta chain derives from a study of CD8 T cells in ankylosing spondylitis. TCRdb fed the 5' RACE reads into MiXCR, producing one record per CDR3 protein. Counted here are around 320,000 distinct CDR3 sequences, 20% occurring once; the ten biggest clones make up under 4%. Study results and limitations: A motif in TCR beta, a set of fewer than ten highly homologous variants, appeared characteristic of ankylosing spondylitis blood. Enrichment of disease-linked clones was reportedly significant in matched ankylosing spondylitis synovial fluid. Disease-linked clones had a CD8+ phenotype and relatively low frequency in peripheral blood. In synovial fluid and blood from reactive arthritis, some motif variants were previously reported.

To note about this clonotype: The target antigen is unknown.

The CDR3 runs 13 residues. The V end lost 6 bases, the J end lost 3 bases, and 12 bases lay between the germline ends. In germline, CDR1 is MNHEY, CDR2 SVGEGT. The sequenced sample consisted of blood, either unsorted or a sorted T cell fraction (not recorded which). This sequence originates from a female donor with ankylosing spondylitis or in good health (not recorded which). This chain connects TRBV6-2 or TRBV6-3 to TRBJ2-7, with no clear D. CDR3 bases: TGTGCCAGCAGGCCGGTCAATAGCTACGAGCAGTACTTC. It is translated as CASRPVNSYEQYF.